The T cell receptor beta chain under discussion was sequenced for a study of T cell responses to AZD1222 COVID-19 vaccine. Study-wide points: The donor cohort was predominantly white British with a female majority, and clonal diversity may have been underestimated. Without day 14 samples, only post-peak T cell repertoires were studied. Among spike-specific TCRs, nearly half reportedly target unmutated variant regions.

The germline V gene encodes CDR1 SGHTA and CDR2 FQGNSA. The CDR3 has 13 amino acids. The V gene lost 5 bases and the J gene lost 1 base, with 8 bases spanning the gap. As for this clone: The antigen is not known. This sample also contains other DNA sequences that code for the same CDR3.

The method was immunoSEQ multiplex PCR; TCRdb's version includes in-frame clones alone and lacks a portion of them. The table lists fewer than 200,000 clones, approximately 92% of them singletons, with about 10% in the top ten. This chain links TRBV7-2 with TRBJ1-1; D unclear. Material: peripheral blood, obtained on day 0 of AZD1222 vaccination. The source is an adult in good health. Written as DNA, the CDR3 is TGTGCCAGCAGCCTTGGGAGGAACACTGAAGCTTTCTTT. It yields the protein CASSLGRNTEAFF. Full variable domain (outside the CDR3, taken from reference TRBV7-2 and TRBJ1-1): GAGVSQSPSNKVTEKGKDVELRCDPISGHTALYWYRQSLGQGLEFLIYFQGNSAPDKSGLPSDRFSAERTGGSVSTLTIQRTQQEDSAVYLCASSLGRNTEAFFGQGTRLTVV.